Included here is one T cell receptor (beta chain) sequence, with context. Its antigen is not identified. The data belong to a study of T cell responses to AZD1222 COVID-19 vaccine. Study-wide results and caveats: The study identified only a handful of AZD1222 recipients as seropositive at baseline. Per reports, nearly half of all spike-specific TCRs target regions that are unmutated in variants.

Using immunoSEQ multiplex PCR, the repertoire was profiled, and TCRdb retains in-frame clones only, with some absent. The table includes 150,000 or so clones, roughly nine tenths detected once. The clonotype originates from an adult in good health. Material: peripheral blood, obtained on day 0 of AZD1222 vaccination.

The CDR3 region has the DNA TGTGCCAGCAGCTTGCCGATTCCACCCCTCCACTTT. It translates to CASSLPIPPLHF. J is TRBJ1-6 and V is TRBV7-2, with D unresolved. The CDR3 is 12 residues long. Germline values: CDR1 SGHTA, CDR2 FQGNSA. The V end lost 3 bases, the J end lost 11 bases, and 8 bases lay between the germline ends.